This is a list of T cell receptor beta chains from one sample in a study of graft-versus-host responses after intestinal transplantation. Produced via immunoSEQ multiplex PCR; TCRdb's table is partial and in-frame only. The repertoire holds about 12,000 clones, with roughly nine tenths as singletons. This sample comprised PBMCs, obtained 105 days after intestinal transplantation. The source is a human patient who received an intestinal transplant, so some T cells may come from the graft donor. Each CDR3 is given with its conserved first and last residue. Fields, in order: clone size, V gene, J gene, D gene, CDR3 DNA, CDR3 protein. A D gene is named only where the DNA matches it firmly. Clone size is given for some rows only: seen once, a few or many times, or a class if the clone is expanded.

clone size: once; V gene: TRBV30; J gene: TRBJ2-1; D gene: .; CDR3 DNA: TGTGCCTGGAGTGTAAGATCTAGGTTTTTTGGTCACAATGAGCAGTTCTTC; CDR3 protein: CAWSVRSRFFGHNEQFF
clone size: .; V gene: TRBV30; J gene: TRBJ1-2; D gene: .; CDR3 DNA: TGTGCCTGGTGGTACTATGGCTACACCTTC; CDR3 protein: CAWWYYGYTF
clone size: .; V gene: TRBV6-4; J gene: TRBJ1-3; D gene: .; CDR3 DNA: TGTGCCAGCAGTGGGGCTGGAGGGGCCGGGGGAGGAAACACCATATATTTT; CDR3 protein: CASSGAGGAGGGNTIYF
clone size: .; V gene: TRBV6-4; J gene: TRBJ2-7; D gene: .; CDR3 DNA: TGTGCCAGCAGTGACGACGGATACTACGAGCAGTACTTC; CDR3 protein: CASSDDGYYEQYF
clone size: .; V gene: TRBV5-1; J gene: TRBJ2-7; D gene: .; CDR3 DNA: TGCGCCAGCAGCTTGCCGGACAATTGGTACGAGCAGTACTTC; CDR3 protein: CASSLPDNWYEQYF
clone size: .; V gene: TRBV29-1; J gene: TRBJ2-3; D gene: TRBD2; CDR3 DNA: TGCAGCCTCGGACTAGCGGGAGCGCAGTATTTT; CDR3 protein: CSLGLAGAQYF
clone size: once; V gene: TRBV13; J gene: TRBJ2-1; D gene: TRBD2; CDR3 DNA: TGTGCCAGCAGCCCGAACTCCTGGGCTAGCGGGGGTCATGAGCAGTTCTTC; CDR3 protein: CASSPNSWASGGHEQFF
clone size: once; V gene: TRBV7-2; J gene: TRBJ2-2; D gene: .; CDR3 DNA: TGTGCCAGCAGCCTAACGGGCTTTACTCTCTCGAACACCGGGGAGCTGTTTTTT; CDR3 protein: CASSLTGFTLSNTGELFF
clone size: .; V gene: TRBV27; J gene: TRBJ1-5; D gene: TRBD1; CDR3 DNA: TGTGCCAGCAACCTATCGGACAGGGATAGCAATCAGCCCCAGCATTTT; CDR3 protein: CASNLSDRDSNQPQHF
clone size: .; V gene: TRBV2; J gene: TRBJ2-2; D gene: .; CDR3 DNA: TGTGCCAGCTTGGCGGCCGGGGAGCTGTTTTTT; CDR3 protein: CASLAAGELFF
clone size: .; V gene: TRBV4-1; J gene: TRBJ2-2; D gene: .; CDR3 DNA: TGCGCCAGCAGCCTTCAGAGTCGGGGAATTGATCACACCGGGGAGCTGTTTTTT; CDR3 protein: CASSLQSRGIDHTGELFF
clone size: .; V gene: TRBV7-9; J gene: TRBJ1-2; D gene: TRBD1; CDR3 DNA: TGTGCCAGCAGCTCGACAGGGGGTCCCTTAGTCTATGGCTACACCTTC; CDR3 protein: CASSSTGGPLVYGYTF
clone size: .; V gene: TRBV7-7; J gene: TRBJ2-5; D gene: TRBD2; CDR3 DNA: TGTGCCAGCAGCCCTATAGCGGGAGGAGGGGAGACCCAGTACTTC; CDR3 protein: CASSPIAGGGETQYF
clone size: .; V gene: TRBV27; J gene: TRBJ2-1; D gene: .; CDR3 DNA: TGTGCCAGCACCAACGCGGTTAATGAGCAGTTCTTC; CDR3 protein: CASTNAVNEQFF
clone size: once; V gene: TRBV5-4; J gene: TRBJ1-1; D gene: .; CDR3 DNA: TGTGCCAGCAGCTTGGAGGCAGGGTTTGAGGCTTTCTTT; CDR3 protein: CASSLEAGFEAFF
clone size: .; V gene: TRBV14; J gene: TRBJ2-7; D gene: .; CDR3 DNA: TGTGCCAGCAGCCAAGCTGTAGGGATTTTCTACGAGCAGTACTTC; CDR3 protein: CASSQAVGIFYEQYF
clone size: .; V gene: TRBV6-6; J gene: TRBJ2-7; D gene: .; CDR3 DNA: TGTGCCAGCAGCCAACCTGGGGGGATTGGGGTCGAGCAGTACTTC; CDR3 protein: CASSQPGGIGVEQYF
clone size: .; V gene: TRBV27; J gene: TRBJ1-2; D gene: .; CDR3 DNA: TGTGCCAGCAGTTTATCCCACTATGGCTACACCTTC; CDR3 protein: CASSLSHYGYTF
clone size: .; V gene: TRBV18; J gene: TRBJ2-5; D gene: TRBD1; CDR3 DNA: TGTGCCAGCTCGTATGAGCCGGGACAGGGGGCCGAAACCCAGTACTTC; CDR3 protein: CASSYEPGQGAETQYF
clone size: .; V gene: TRBV19; J gene: TRBJ2-5; D gene: .; CDR3 DNA: TGTGCCAGTAGTATAGTATCTGGGACACGAAACTCTGAGCAGTACTTC; CDR3 protein: CASSIVSGTRNSEQYF
clone size: .; V gene: TRBV5-6; J gene: TRBJ2-1; D gene: .; CDR3 DNA: TGTGCCAGCAGCTTGGACGAGGTTGGTCGGCAGTTCTTC; CDR3 protein: CASSLDEVGRQFF
clone size: .; V gene: TRBV30; J gene: TRBJ1-5; D gene: .; CDR3 DNA: TGTGCCTGGAATGTTCGCAGGGATCAGCCCCAGCATTTT; CDR3 protein: CAWNVRRDQPQHF
clone size: .; V gene: TRBV19; J gene: TRBJ2-1; D gene: TRBD1; CDR3 DNA: TGTGCCAGTAGTCCGGGACAGGGGAGGTCGATCGATGAGCAGTTCTTC; CDR3 protein: CASSPGQGRSIDEQFF
clone size: .; V gene: TRBV9; J gene: TRBJ1-4; D gene: .; CDR3 DNA: TGTGCCAGCAGCGTAGGGAATATTGCAACTAATGAAAAACTGTTTTTT; CDR3 protein: CASSVGNIATNEKLFF
clone size: .; V gene: TRBV21-1; J gene: TRBJ1-2; D gene: .; CDR3 DNA: TGTGCCAGCAGGCAGGTGTGCTACAGAAAGACCTATGGCTACACCTTC; CDR3 protein: CASRQVCYRKTYGYTF
clone size: .; V gene: TRBV11-3; J gene: TRBJ2-1; D gene: .; CDR3 DNA: TGTGCCAGCAGCGAGGGAGGGGGGGCCCCCTACAATGAGCAGTTCTTC; CDR3 protein: CASSEGGGAPYNEQFF
clone size: .; V gene: TRBV9; J gene: TRBJ2-5; D gene: .; CDR3 DNA: TGTGCCAGCAGCGTTGGTTCAGGGGAGACCCAGTACTTC; CDR3 protein: CASSVGSGETQYF
clone size: .; V gene: TRBV18; J gene: TRBJ2-7; D gene: TRBD2; CDR3 DNA: TGTGCCAGCTCACCCGGGGACTACCTCTACGAGCAGTACTTC; CDR3 protein: CASSPGDYLYEQYF
clone size: once; V gene: TRBV7-9; J gene: TRBJ2-1; D gene: .; CDR3 DNA: TGTGCCAGCAGCTTAGTTGACGGGGGCCTTCGATACAATGAGCAGTTCTTC; CDR3 protein: CASSLVDGGLRYNEQFF
clone size: .; V gene: TRBV28; J gene: TRBJ1-1; D gene: .; CDR3 DNA: TGTGCCAGCAGTTACCCGGACCGGAACACTGAAGCTTTCTTT; CDR3 protein: CASSYPDRNTEAFF
clone size: .; V gene: TRBV27; J gene: TRBJ1-6; D gene: .; CDR3 DNA: TGTGCCAGCACCGGGGGTAGTTCACCCCTCCACTTT; CDR3 protein: CASTGGSSPLHF
clone size: .; V gene: TRBV9; J gene: TRBJ2-7; D gene: .; CDR3 DNA: TGTGCCAGCAGCCCCTCCGACACTTACTACGAGCAGTACTTC; CDR3 protein: CASSPSDTYYEQYF
clone size: .; V gene: TRBV28; J gene: TRBJ2-1; D gene: TRBD1; CDR3 DNA: TGTGCCAGCAGTTTATTCAGAAAGGGGTCTGGGACAGGGCTTGGGGAGCAGTTCTTC; CDR3 protein: CASSLFRKGSGTGLGEQFF
clone size: .; V gene: TRBV28; J gene: TRBJ2-7; D gene: .; CDR3 DNA: TGTGCCAGCAGTTTAGTCGGTGACTACGAGCAGTACTTC; CDR3 protein: CASSLVGDYEQYF
clone size: .; V gene: TRBV30; J gene: TRBJ1-6; D gene: .; CDR3 DNA: TGTGCCTGGGAAAAGGCAATACTTTATAATTCACCCCTCCACTTT; CDR3 protein: CAWEKAILYNSPLHF
clone size: .; V gene: TRBV5-6; J gene: TRBJ1-6; D gene: .; CDR3 DNA: TGTGCCAGCAGCTTGACCCTTCGGGGGAACGATAATTCACCCCTCCACTTT; CDR3 protein: CASSLTLRGNDNSPLHF
clone size: .; V gene: TRBV10-1; J gene: TRBJ1-1; D gene: TRBD1; CDR3 DNA: TGCGCCAGCGTAAAAGAGCTGGGACAGGGTGGAACTGAAGCTTTCTTT; CDR3 protein: CASVKELGQGGTEAFF
clone size: .; V gene: TRBV21-1; J gene: TRBJ2-7; D gene: .; CDR3 DNA: TGTGCCAGCAGCCGCTTCTTTTACTACGAGCAGTACTTC; CDR3 protein: CASSRFFYYEQYF